This T cell receptor beta chain stems from a study of naive and memory T cell subsets (dated by TCRdb to about 2017). Background on the whole study: The figure summarizing the skin biopsy and whole blood samples listed around ten blood donors, 7 tuberculin skin test biopsies and 3 saline control biopsies. Usually PCR2 was run as a SYBR Green qPCR and stopped at a set threshold, although low-input samples could use end-point PCR (around 6 cycles) instead.

V is clipped by 7 bases and J by 0 bases, and the sequence between their germline boundaries is 8 bases long. Sequences SGHTA (CDR1) and FQGNSA (CDR2) are obtained from the germline V gene. The CDR3 starts with the cysteine, ends with the phenylalanine, and has 13 residues. This entry keeps only the CDR3 DNA: 39 bases, framed from base 1. The study at large found these results: The RNA-based method was acknowledged to be potentially sensitive to changes in TCR transcripts with T cell activation and differentiation.

Library creation used 5' RACE. Four rounds of PCR, run with the SP2 primer together with nested alpha and beta constant region primers, were used to amplify the ligated cDNA. TCR RNA was reverse transcribed with SuperScript IV using alpha and beta constant region primers for the blood and skin samples. An oligonucleotide carrying the Illumina SP2 primer and a UMI was ligated to the cDNA 3' end using T4 RNA ligase 1. The 12-nucleotide UMI was composed of two random hexamers separated by an eight-base spacer, which was included to prevent hairpin formation. From the second PCR onward, TCR alpha and beta chain libraries were processed separately and dual indexed for multiplexing. After pooling, the indexed libraries were analyzed by capillary electrophoresis and sequenced on either an Illumina MiSeq or NextSeq. PhiX DNA at roughly 5-8% was spiked into libraries to increase base diversity and improve cluster recognition. As for the authors' bioinformatics: UMIs were extracted from read 2 by Demultiplexor and combined with the TCR sequence from read 1, and reads were split according to sample indices. Decombinator identified V and J genes and V-J junctions and gave each TCR a five-part identifier that included V and J deletions. UMIs were used by Collapsinator to correct sequencing errors and PCR amplification heterogeneity, so that a UMI-based abundance was obtained for each TCR. Identifiers were converted to nucleotide sequence by CDR3Translator and translated to amino acids, and CDR3 regions were extracted on the basis of terminal motifs. Error-corrected counts of alpha and beta TCRs from blood and skin were compared after being normalized to the amount of input RNA. Through fastp at Q25 and MiXCR, TCRdb rebuilt clones from the public reads, retaining in-frame beta chains. Identical CDR3 protein sequences are pooled into one entry, listed with their most common genes and DNA. The V and J calls were determined by TCRdb, not by the authors. In all, the sample holds 60,000 or so distinct CDR3 sequences, and about 7.2% of those were seen once. 9% to 10% of the sample rests with the top ten.

A robust, sensitive protocol for the amplification, sequencing and analysis of TCRs was described in the study, in which 3' ligation of a UMI-containing oligonucleotide to TCR cDNA was used. Whole blood analysis involved drawing under 3 ml of peripheral blood from adult healthy volunteers into Tempus tubes and then extracting RNA following the manufacturer's instructions. Total RNA, without cell sorting, was DNase treated with RQ1 DNase before reverse transcription, targeting about 1 to 1,100 ng input. To check how robust the pipeline was in samples where T cells make up a minority population, libraries were built from skin biopsies and whole blood. This clonotype came up many times. Its antigen has not been determined. No base qualities exist here, and no much larger clone lies one base off it.

The sequence links TRBV7-2 to TRBJ2-3; the D gene assignment is ambiguous. The clonotype comes from a male donor in good health. The CDR3 protein: CASTPFSTDTQYF. The DNA sequence is given as TGTGCCAGCACCCCCTTTAGCACAGATACGCAGTATTTT.